This TCR beta chain was identified in a study of cytomegalovirus exposure and HLA in healthy donors. Across the study: Clustering assigned approximately 79% of the approximately 370 genotyped donors to the Caucasian-associated ancestry cluster.

Primers included in the PCR were 60 Vbeta and 13 Jbeta primers. Method: immunoSEQ multiplex PCR; TCRdb's copy keeps in-frame clones and lacks some. Of 120,000 or so clones in the sample, approximately 80% were seen once. The CDR3 extends over 15 amino acids. Germline V gives CDR1 SNHLY, CDR2 FYNNEI. V dropped 5 bases and J dropped 0 bases, with 11 bases sitting between them. This clone has more than one count but fewer than ten. Sequencing input: PBMCs. The chain links TRBV2 to TRBJ1-5; D possibly corresponds to TRBD1 (6 bases). The origin of this receptor is a man aged 40-49 years in good health and CMV-seronegative. CDR3 coding DNA: TGTGCCAGCAGTCGGCTACAGGGTAGCAATCAGCCCCAGCATTTT. It is translated as CASSRLQGSNQPQHF.